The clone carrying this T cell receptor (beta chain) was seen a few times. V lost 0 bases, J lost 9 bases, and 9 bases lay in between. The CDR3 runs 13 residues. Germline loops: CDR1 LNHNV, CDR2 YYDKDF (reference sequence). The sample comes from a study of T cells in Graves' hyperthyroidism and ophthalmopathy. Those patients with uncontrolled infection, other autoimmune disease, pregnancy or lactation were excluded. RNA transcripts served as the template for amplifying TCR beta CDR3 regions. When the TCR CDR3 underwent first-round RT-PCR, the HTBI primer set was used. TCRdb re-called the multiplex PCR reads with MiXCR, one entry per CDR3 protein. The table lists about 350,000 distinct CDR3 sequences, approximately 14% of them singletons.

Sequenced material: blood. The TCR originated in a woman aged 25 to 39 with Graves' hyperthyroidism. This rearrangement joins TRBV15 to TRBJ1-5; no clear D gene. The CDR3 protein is CATSREERRPQHF. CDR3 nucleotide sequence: TGTGCCACCAGCAGAGAGGAACGGCGGCCCCAGCATTTT. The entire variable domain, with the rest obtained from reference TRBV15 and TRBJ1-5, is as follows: DAMVIQNPRYQVTQFGKPVTLSCSQTLNHNVMYWYQQKSSQAPKLLFHYYDKDFNNEADTPDNFQSRRPNTSFCFLDIRSPGLGDTAMYLCATSREERRPQHFGDGTRLSIL.